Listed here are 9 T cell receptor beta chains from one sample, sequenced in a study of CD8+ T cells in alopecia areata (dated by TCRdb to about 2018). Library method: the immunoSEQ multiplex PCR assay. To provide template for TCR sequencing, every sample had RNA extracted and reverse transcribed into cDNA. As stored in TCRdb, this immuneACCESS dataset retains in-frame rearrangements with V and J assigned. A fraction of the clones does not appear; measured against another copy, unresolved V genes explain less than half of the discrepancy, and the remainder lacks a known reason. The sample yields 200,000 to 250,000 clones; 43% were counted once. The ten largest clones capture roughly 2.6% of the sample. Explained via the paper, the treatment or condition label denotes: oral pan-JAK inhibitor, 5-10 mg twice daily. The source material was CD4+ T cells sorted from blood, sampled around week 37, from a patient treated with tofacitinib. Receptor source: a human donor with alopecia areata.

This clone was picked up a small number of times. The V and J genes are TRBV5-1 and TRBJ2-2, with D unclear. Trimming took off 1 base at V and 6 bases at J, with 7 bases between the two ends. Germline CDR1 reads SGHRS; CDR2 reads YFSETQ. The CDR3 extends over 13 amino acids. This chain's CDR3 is CASSLTLSGELFF. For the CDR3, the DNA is TGCGCCAGCAGCTTGACGTTGTCCGGGGAGCTGTTTTTT.

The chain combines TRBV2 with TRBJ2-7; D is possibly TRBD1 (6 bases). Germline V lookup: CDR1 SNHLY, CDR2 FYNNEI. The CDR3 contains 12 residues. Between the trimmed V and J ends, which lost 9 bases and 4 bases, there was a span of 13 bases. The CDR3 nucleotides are TGTGCCAGTGAACAACAGGGATACGAGCAGTACTTC. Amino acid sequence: CASEQQGYEQYF.

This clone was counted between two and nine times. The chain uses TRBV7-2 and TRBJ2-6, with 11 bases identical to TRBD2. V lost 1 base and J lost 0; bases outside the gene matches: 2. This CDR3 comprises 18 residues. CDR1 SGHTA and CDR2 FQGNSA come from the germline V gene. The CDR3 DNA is TGTGCCAGCAGCTTAGTAGCGGGAGGGGCCTCTGGGGCCAACGTCCTGACTTTC. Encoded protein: CASSLVAGGASGANVLTF.

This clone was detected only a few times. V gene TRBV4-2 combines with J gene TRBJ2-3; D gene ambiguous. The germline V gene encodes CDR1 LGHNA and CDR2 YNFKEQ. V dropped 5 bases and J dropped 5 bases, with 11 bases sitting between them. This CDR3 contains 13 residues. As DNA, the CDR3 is TGTGCCAGCAGCTCTAATCAGCAAGATACGCAGTATTTT. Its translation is CASSSNQQDTQYF.

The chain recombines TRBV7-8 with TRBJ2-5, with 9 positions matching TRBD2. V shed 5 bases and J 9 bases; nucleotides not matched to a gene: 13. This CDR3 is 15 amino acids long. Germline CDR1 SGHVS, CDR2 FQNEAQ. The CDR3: CASSQTGTAGGSQYF. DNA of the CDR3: TGTGCCAGCAGCCAGACCGGGACCGCGGGAGGGTCCCAGTACTTC.

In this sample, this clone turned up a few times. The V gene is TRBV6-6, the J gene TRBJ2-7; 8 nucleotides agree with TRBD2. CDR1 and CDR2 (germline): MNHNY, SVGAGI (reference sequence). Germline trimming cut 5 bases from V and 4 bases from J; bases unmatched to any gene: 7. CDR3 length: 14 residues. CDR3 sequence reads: CASSDSGALYEQYF. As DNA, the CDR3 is TGTGCCAGCAGTGATAGCGGGGCCTTATACGAGCAGTACTTC.

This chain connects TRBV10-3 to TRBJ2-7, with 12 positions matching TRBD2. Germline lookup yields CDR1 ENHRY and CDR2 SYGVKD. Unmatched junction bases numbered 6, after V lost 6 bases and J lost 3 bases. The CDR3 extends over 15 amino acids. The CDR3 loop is CAISPTSGSLYEQYF. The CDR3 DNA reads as TGTGCCATCAGCCCGACTAGCGGGAGTCTCTACGAGCAGTACTTC.

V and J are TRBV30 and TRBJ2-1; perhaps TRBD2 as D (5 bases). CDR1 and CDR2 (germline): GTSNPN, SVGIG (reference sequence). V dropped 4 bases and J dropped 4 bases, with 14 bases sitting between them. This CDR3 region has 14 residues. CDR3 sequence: CAWIRSGSYNEQFF. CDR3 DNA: TGTGCCTGGATACGGAGCGGATCTTACAATGAGCAGTTCTTC.

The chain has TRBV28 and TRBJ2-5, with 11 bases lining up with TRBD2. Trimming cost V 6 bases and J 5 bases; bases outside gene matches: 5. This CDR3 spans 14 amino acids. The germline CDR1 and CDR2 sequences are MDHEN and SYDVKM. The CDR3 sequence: CASRTPSGRETQYF. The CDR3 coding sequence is TGTGCCAGCAGAACACCTAGCGGGAGGGAGACCCAGTACTTC.